Shown below are 8 T cell receptor beta chains from a single sample sequenced in a study of cytomegalovirus exposure and HLA in healthy donors. PCR was performed using 60 Vbeta and 13 Jbeta primers. Measured with immunoSEQ multiplex PCR; TCRdb has only the in-frame clones, and not every one. This repertoire shows tens of thousands of clones, roughly 80% found once; its top ten account for about 3.3%. Input material: PBMCs. Receptor source: a woman in her thirties or forties in good health and CMV-seropositive.

The chain carries TRBV18 and TRBJ1-5; tentatively, D is TRBD1 (6 bases). In germline, CDR1 is KGHSH, CDR2 LQKENI. The length of the CDR3 is 16 residues. With 3 bases removed from V and 6 bases from J, the gap between germline ends came to 18 bases. The CDR3 region is CASSPNPGGGGQPQHF. The CDR3 nucleotides are TGTGCCAGCTCACCGAACCCGGGAGGGGGAGGTCAGCCCCAGCATTTT.

For this clone: At one end, the junction sequence differs from germline, possibly due to a read error. The chain carries TRBV7-9 and TRBJ2-7, with D unclear. Per the germline V gene, CDR1 is SEHNR and CDR2 is FQNEAQ (reference sequence). The CDR3 is 16 amino acids. CDR3 nucleotides: TGTTCCAGCAGCTTAGAGCAGTCACAGCCCCCATACGAGCAGTACTTC. Translated, it gives CSSSLEQSQPPYEQYF.

The rearrangement links TRBV4-1 to TRBJ2-7, with TRBD1 matching over 8 bases. The germline V gene encodes CDR1 MGHRA and CDR2 YSYEKL. The CDR3 runs 16 residues. With 0 bases clipped from V and 3 bases from J, the junction kept 7 bases outside the gene matches. CDR3 DNA sequence: TGCGCCAGCAGCCAAGATCTGGGACAGGTACTCTACGAGCAGTACTTC. Its protein is CASSQDLGQVLYEQYF.

A note on this clone: Other DNA sequences from this sample encode an identical CDR3 as well. The genes are TRBV19 and TRBJ2-1, with D perhaps matching TRBD1 (5 bases). The germline V and J ends were trimmed by 3 bases and 7 bases, with 7 bases remaining between them. This CDR3 is 12 amino acids long. Germline CDR1 and CDR2: LNHDA and SQIVND (reference sequence). This CDR3 reads CASSIAGNEQFF. For the CDR3, the DNA is TGTGCCAGTAGTATTGCAGGGAATGAGCAGTTCTTC.

V is TRBV4-3 and J is TRBJ2-4, with 7 bases matching TRBD1. V shed 4 bases, J shed 5 bases, and the junction held 5 bases outside the gene matches. The CDR3 is 14 amino acids. The germline gives CDR1 LGHNA, CDR2 YSLEER. The CDR3, as DNA: TGCGCCAGCAGCCTTGACAGGGCACAAAACATTCAGTACTTC. Translated: CASSLDRAQNIQYF.

The V and J genes are TRBV6-5 and TRBJ2-1, with 8 bases aligning to TRBD2. Germline V gene data show CDR1 as MNHEY and CDR2 as SVGAGI. The CDR3 covers 15 residues. J was trimmed by 8 bases and V by 1 base; bases with no gene match: 7. The CDR3 coding sequence is TGTGCCAGCAGTTACTACGGGGGGGCCCCCGATGAGCAGTTCTTC. Protein sequence: CASSYYGGAPDEQFF.

V is TRBV5-1 and J is TRBJ1-3; 11 bases agree with TRBD1. The CDR3 covers 18 residues. The germline V gene has CDR1 SGHRS and CDR2 YFSETQ. The V segment lost 4 bases and the J segment 0 bases; nucleotides outside the gene matches: 9. CDR3 region: CASSAVGQGAPSGNTIYF. Here the CDR3 DNA reads TGCGCCAGCAGCGCCGTCGGACAGGGGGCTCCCTCTGGAAACACCATATATTTT.

This clone was observed once. The rearrangement links TRBV9 to TRBJ1-2; D not certain. V lost 0 bases and J lost 8, with 11 bases in between. Germline values: CDR1 SGDLS, CDR2 YYNGEE. The CDR3 loop spans 13 amino acids. The CDR3 coding sequence is TGTGCCAGCAGCGTAGATTTCGTTGGCGGCTACACCTTC. Translating gives CASSVDFVGGYTF.